These 17 T cell receptor beta chains originate from one sample sequenced in a study of shared clonotypes between healthy human individuals. Produced via immunoSEQ multiplex PCR; TCRdb's table is partial and in-frame only. The profile shows approximately 1.4 million clones, 95% to 99% of them singletons. Sequenced: naive CD4+ T cells sorted from blood. The subset: CD45RA+ positively selected. The receptors come from a man aged 25 to 40 in good health.

This chain uses TRBV4-2 with TRBJ2-1; D is possibly TRBD2 (6 bases). Trimming removed 4 bases from V and 4 bases from J, with 14 bases in between. This CDR3 region has 15 residues. CDR1 is LGHNA and CDR2 is YNFKEQ in the germline V gene. The CDR3, as DNA: TGTGCCAGCAGCCCCTCGAGCGGGCAATACAATGAGCAGTTCTTC. This codes for CASSPSSGQYNEQFF.

The chain carries TRBV6-5 and TRBJ2-1, with 8 bases fitting TRBD1. V shed 6 bases, J shed 1 base, and the junction held 5 bases outside the gene matches. Germline V gene data show CDR1 as MNHEY and CDR2 as SVGAGI. This CDR3 has 15 residues. The DNA for the CDR3 is TGTGCCAGCAGCGCTACAGGGGGGTCCTACAATGAGCAGTTCTTC. Its translation: CASSATGGSYNEQFF.

This chain joins TRBV29-1 and TRBJ2-1, with D perhaps given as TRBD1 or TRBD2 (6 bases each). The CDR3 loop spans 21 amino acids. Germline V gene data show CDR1 as SQVTM and CDR2 as ANQGSEA. With 0 bases removed from V and 2 bases from J, the gap between germline ends came to 29 bases. The CDR3 loop reads CSVEDPAPGARDSLAYNEQFF. Written as DNA, the CDR3 is TGCAGCGTTGAAGACCCCGCCCCGGGGGCCAGAGACTCTCTAGCCTACAATGAGCAGTTCTTC.

The table lists this clone with a count of one. The chain's CDR3 is CASSLSGNNEQFF. CDR3 DNA: TGTGCCAGCAGCCTAAGTGGGAACAATGAGCAGTTCTTC. The V gene is TRBV11-1, the J gene TRBJ2-1; D remains unclear. The CDR3 sequence is 13 residues long. Deletions cut 5 bases from V and 5 bases from J, with 10 bases between. Germline V lookup: CDR1 SGHAT, CDR2 FQDESV (reference sequence).

This chain joins TRBV18 and TRBJ2-1; 11 bases line up with TRBD2. The germline gives CDR1 KGHSH, CDR2 LQKENI. Trimming removed 4 bases from V and 8 bases from J; junction bases left unmatched: 13. This CDR3 has 17 amino acids. This CDR3 reads CASSLPGLAVSVYEQFF. The CDR3 coding sequence is TGTGCCAGCTCACTGCCGGGACTAGCGGTGTCAGTGTATGAGCAGTTCTTC.

The V gene is TRBV4-3, the J gene TRBJ2-7; D is ambiguous. Germline values: CDR1 LGHNA, CDR2 YSLEER. Trimming took 1 base from V and 7 from J, leaving 29 bases between them. The CDR3 is made up of 19 amino acids. CDR3 DNA: TGCGCCAGCAGCCAAGGCCCAATCTTGTCGACACCTGCTTGGGTAGAGCAGTACTTC. Its protein is CASSQGPILSTPAWVEQYF.

V gene TRBV5-4 combines with J gene TRBJ1-3; TRBD1 matches at 11 bases. Germline CDR1 SGHNT, CDR2 YYREEE (reference sequence). This CDR3 spans 16 amino acids. Trimming took 0 bases from V and 4 from J; bases not matched to a gene: 3. CDR3 nucleotide sequence: TGTGCCAGCAGCTTGGGGGGACAGGGGGAAGGAAACACCATATATTTT. It translates to CASSLGGQGEGNTIYF.

V gene TRBV20-1 combines with J gene TRBJ2-5; D is undetermined. This CDR3 is 10 amino acids long. Germline CDR1 is DFQATT and CDR2 is SNEGSKA (reference sequence). Trimming took 5 bases from V and 3 from J, leaving 4 bases between them. The CDR3 sequence is CSAYEETQYF. In DNA, the CDR3 is TGCAGTGCTTATGAAGAGACCCAGTACTTC.

The chain couples TRBV4-3 to TRBJ2-7, with 9 bases matching TRBD1. This CDR3 contains 15 residues. The trim removed 3 bases at V and 4 bases at J, leaving 7 bases unmatched. The germline V gene encodes CDR1 LGHNA and CDR2 YSLEER. The DNA of the CDR3 is TGCGCCAGCAGCCAGCCCGGGACAGGGATTTACGAGCAGTACTTC. Amino acid sequence: CASSQPGTGIYEQYF.

This chain links TRBV11-2 with TRBJ1-4; D is unresolved. The CDR3 loop spans 14 amino acids. In germline, CDR1 is SGHAT, CDR2 FQNNGV. Trimming shortened V by 5 bases and J by 4 bases, and 11 bases separated the two germline ends. In DNA, the CDR3 is TGTGCCAGCAGCCCGAGGGCCTTTAATGAAAAACTGTTTTTT. It translates to CASSPRAFNEKLFF.

V gene TRBV5-4 combines with J gene TRBJ2-1; TRBD2 matches at 10 bases. From germline, CDR1 is SGHNT and CDR2 YYREEE (reference sequence). The CDR3 covers 15 residues. Trimming removed 4 bases from V and 3 bases from J; junction bases left unmatched: 4. Written as DNA, the CDR3 is TGTGCCAGCAGCCTGCTAGCGGGAGACTACAATGAGCAGTTCTTC. Encoded protein: CASSLLAGDYNEQFF.

The V and J genes are TRBV18 and TRBJ2-1; no reliable D call. Germline assignment: CDR1 KGHSH and CDR2 LQKENI. Deletions cut 2 bases from V and 1 base from J, with 3 bases between. This CDR3 has 13 residues. The CDR3 DNA follows: TGTGCCAGCTCACCAAGGTCCTACAATGAGCAGTTCTTC. Its protein product is CASSPRSYNEQFF.

This clone was detected only once. The genes are TRBV4-1 and TRBJ2-1, with 8 bases matching TRBD2. Germline trimming cut 4 bases from V and 6 bases from J; bases unmatched to any gene: 8. CDR3 length: 15 residues. Germline CDR1 and CDR2: MGHRA and YSYEKL. This chain's CDR3 is CASSPLKLAVNEQFF. CDR3 DNA sequence: TGCGCCAGCAGCCCGCTGAAACTAGCGGTCAATGAGCAGTTCTTC.

The genes are TRBV5-1 and TRBJ2-1; 11 bases align to TRBD2. This CDR3 is built from 18 residues. V was pared by 2 bases and J by 4 bases, with 11 bases of the junction left unmatched. Germline V gene data show CDR1 as SGHRS and CDR2 as YFSETQ. Here the CDR3 reads CASSLTPPGLAVYNEQFF. For the CDR3, the DNA is TGCGCCAGCAGCTTAACCCCCCCGGGACTAGCGGTTTACAATGAGCAGTTCTTC.

J is TRBJ1-5 and V is TRBV5-5; maybe TRBD1 (5 bases). CDR3 length: 16 residues. Trimming took off 0 bases at V and 7 bases at J, with 17 bases between the two ends. The germline CDR1 and CDR2 sequences are SGHKS and YYEKEE (reference sequence). This chain's CDR3 is CASSLDRWQGGQPQHF. CDR3 DNA: TGTGCCAGCAGCTTGGATCGGTGGCAGGGCGGACAGCCCCAGCATTTT.

The chain employs TRBV5-4 and TRBJ2-7; 10 bases line up with TRBD1. CDR1 SGHNT and CDR2 YYREEE come from the germline V gene (reference sequence). The CDR3 totals 13 residues. V was clipped by 4 bases and J by 5 bases; unmatched bases: 3. The CDR3 is CASSVDRGDEQYF. The CDR3 DNA follows: TGTGCCAGCAGCGTGGACAGGGGGGACGAGCAGTACTTC. Drawing the rest from reference TRBV5-4 and TRBJ2-7, the complete variable domain is ETGVTQSPTHLIKTRGQQVTLRCSSQSGHNTVSWYQQALGQGPQFIFQYYREEENGRGNFPPRFSGLQFPNYSSELNVNALELDDSALYLCASSVDRGDEQYFGPGTRLTVT.

The rearrangement links TRBV28 to TRBJ2-5; D ambiguous. V was cut by 2 bases and J by 0 bases, with 4 bases left in between. Germline CDR1 reads MDHEN; CDR2 reads SYDVKM. This CDR3 is 13 amino acids long. Written as DNA, the CDR3 is TGTGCCAGCAGTTTACTTCACCAAGAGACCCAGTACTTC. It encodes CASSLLHQETQYF.